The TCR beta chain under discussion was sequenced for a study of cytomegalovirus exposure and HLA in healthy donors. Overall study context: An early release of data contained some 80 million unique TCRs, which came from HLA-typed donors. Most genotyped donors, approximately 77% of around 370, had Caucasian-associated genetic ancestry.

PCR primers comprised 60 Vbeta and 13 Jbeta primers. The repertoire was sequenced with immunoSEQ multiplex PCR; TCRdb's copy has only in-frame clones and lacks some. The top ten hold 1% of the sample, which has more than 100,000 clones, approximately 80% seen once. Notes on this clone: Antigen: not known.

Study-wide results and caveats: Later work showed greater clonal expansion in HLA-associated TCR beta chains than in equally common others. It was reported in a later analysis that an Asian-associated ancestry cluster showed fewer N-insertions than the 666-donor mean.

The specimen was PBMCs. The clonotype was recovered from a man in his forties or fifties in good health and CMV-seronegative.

The CDR3 DNA follows: TGTGCCAGCAGCTTAGTAGGGGCCTTCGACAATGAGCAGTTCTTC. Protein sequence: CASSLVGAFDNEQFF. The chain links TRBV7-3 to TRBJ2-1, with D perhaps TRBD1 (5 bases). This CDR3 comprises 15 residues. Germline CDR1 and CDR2: SGHTA and FQGTGA. V was cut by 2 bases and J by 5 bases, with 13 bases left in between. The full variable domain, with the rest looked up from reference TRBV7-3 and TRBJ2-1, is GAGVSQTPSNKVTEKGKYVELRCDPISGHTALYWYRQSLGQGPEFLIYFQGTGAADDSGLPNDRFFAVRPEGSVSTLKIQRTERGDSAVYLCASSLVGAFDNEQFFGPGTRLTVL.